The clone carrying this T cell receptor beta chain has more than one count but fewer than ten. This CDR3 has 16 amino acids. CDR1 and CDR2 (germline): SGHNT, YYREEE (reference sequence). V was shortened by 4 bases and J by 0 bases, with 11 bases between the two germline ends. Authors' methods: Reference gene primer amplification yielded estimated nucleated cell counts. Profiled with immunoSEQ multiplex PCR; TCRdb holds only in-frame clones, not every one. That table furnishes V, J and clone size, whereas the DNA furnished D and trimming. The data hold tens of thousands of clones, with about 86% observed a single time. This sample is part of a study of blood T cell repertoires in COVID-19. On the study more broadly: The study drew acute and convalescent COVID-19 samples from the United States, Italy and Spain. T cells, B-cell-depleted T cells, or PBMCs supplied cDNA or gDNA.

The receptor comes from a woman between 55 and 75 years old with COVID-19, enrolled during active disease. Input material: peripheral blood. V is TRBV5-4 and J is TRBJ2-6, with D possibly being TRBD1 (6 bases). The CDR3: CASSRDTSSGANVLTF. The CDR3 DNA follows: TGTGCCAGCAGCAGGGACACATCCTCTGGGGCCAACGTCCTGACTTTC.